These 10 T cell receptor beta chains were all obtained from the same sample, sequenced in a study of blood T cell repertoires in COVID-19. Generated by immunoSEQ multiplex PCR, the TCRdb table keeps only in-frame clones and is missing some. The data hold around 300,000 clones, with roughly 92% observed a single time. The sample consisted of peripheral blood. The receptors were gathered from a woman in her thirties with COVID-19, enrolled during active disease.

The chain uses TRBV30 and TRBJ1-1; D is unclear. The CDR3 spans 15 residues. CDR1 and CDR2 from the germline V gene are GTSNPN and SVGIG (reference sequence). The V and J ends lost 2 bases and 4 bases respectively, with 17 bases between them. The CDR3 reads CAWSNSGDVSTEAFF. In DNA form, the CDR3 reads TGTGCCTGGAGTAACTCCGGGGATGTCTCCACTGAAGCTTTCTTT.

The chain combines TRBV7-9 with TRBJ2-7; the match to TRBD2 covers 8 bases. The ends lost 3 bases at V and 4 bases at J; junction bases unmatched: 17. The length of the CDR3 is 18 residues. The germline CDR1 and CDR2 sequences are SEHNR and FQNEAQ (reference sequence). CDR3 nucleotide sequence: TGTGCCAGCAGCTTCTGGGGCTTATCGGGAGGGCCCTCATACGAGCAGTACTTC. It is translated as CASSFWGLSGGPSYEQYF.

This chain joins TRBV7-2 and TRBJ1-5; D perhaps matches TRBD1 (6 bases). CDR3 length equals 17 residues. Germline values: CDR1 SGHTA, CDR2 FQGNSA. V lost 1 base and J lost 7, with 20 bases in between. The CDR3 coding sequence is TGTGCCAGCAGCTTAGGGAGTCATCAGGGGTCACGGCAGCCCCAGCATTTT. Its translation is CASSLGSHQGSRQPQHF.

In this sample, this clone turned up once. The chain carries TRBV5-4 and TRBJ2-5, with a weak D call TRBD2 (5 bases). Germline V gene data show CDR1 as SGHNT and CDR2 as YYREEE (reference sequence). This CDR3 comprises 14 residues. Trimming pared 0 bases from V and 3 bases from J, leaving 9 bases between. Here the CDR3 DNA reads TGTGCCAGCAGCTTGGATCAGAGGGAAGAGACCCAGTACTTC. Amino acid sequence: CASSLDQREETQYF.

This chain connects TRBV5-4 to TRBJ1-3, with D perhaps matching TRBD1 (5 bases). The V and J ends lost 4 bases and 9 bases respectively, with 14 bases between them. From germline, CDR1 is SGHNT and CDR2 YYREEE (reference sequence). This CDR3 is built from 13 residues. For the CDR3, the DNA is TGTGCCAGCAGCCTGCAGGGAAGGTCCACCATATATTTT. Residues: CASSLQGRSTIYF.

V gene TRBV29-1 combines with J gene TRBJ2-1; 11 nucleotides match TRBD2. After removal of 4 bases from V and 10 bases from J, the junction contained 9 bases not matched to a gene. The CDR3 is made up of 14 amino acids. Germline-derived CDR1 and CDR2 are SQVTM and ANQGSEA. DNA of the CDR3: TGCAGCGTTGCTCTTAGACTAGCGGGAATGGAGCAGTTCTTC. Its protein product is CSVALRLAGMEQFF.

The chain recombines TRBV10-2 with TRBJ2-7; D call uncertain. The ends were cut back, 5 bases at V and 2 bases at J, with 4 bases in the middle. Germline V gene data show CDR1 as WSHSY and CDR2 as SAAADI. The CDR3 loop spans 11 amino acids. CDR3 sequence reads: CASSTAYEQYF. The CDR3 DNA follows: TGCGCCAGCAGTACGGCCTACGAGCAGTACTTC.

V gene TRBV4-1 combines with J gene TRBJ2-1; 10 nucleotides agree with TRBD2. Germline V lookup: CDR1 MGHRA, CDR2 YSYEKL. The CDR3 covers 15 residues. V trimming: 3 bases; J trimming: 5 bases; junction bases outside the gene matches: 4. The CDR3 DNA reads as TGCGCCAGCAGCCATCCGGGACTAGCGAACAATGAGCAGTTCTTC. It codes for CASSHPGLANNEQFF.

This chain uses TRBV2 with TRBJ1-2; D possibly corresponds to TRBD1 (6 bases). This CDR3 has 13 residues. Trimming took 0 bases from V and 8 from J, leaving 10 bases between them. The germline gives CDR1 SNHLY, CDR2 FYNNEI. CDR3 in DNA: TGTGCCAGCAGTGAAGCTAACAGGGACGGCTACACCTTC. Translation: CASSEANRDGYTF.

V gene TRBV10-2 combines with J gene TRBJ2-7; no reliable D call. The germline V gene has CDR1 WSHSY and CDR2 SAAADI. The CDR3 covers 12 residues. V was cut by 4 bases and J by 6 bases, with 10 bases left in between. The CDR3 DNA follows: TGCGCCAGCAGTGGATTAGCAACCGAGCAGTACTTC. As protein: CASSGLATEQYF.